A single sample gave rise to the 3 T cell receptor beta chains below, sequenced in a study of shared clonotypes between healthy human individuals. TCRdb's copy holds only in-frame clones and misses some; the assay was immunoSEQ multiplex PCR. Found here are over 2 million clones, around 92% of them singletons; the top ten hold around 0.4%. The sequencing input was naive CD4+ T cells from PBMCs. The subset was: CD45RA+ positively selected. These receptors were collected from a young man in good health. Some clones in this sample may be carry-over from other donors' samples.

This chain connects TRBV5-1 to TRBJ2-1; D is uncertain. This CDR3 has 14 amino acids. Trimming took off 0 bases at V and 6 bases at J, with 10 bases between the two ends. The germline V gene has CDR1 SGHRS and CDR2 YFSETQ. This chain's CDR3 is CASSLEPEPNEQFF. DNA of the CDR3: TGCGCCAGCAGCTTGGAACCAGAACCCAATGAGCAGTTCTTC.

The chain recombines TRBV29-1 with TRBJ1-4; D is uncertain. V was clipped by 6 bases and J by 2 bases, with 4 bases between them. Germline V CDR1 and CDR2: SQVTM, ANQGSEA. The CDR3 consists of 11 residues. DNA for the CDR3: TGCAGCGTCTTCACTAATGAAAAACTGTTTTTT. It is translated as CSVFTNEKLFF.

The CDR3 loop reads CASSQVAGVISYNEQFF. The CDR3 DNA reads as TGCGCCAGCAGCCAAGTAGCCGGGGTCATTAGCTACAATGAGCAGTTCTTC. J is TRBJ2-1 and V is TRBV4-3; possible D gene TRBD2, 5 bases. Between the trimmed V and J ends, which lost 1 base and 3 bases, there was a span of 16 bases. This CDR3 has 17 residues. CDR1 LGHNA and CDR2 YSLEER come from the germline V gene.